This TCR beta chain was observed in a study of CD8 T cells in ankylosing spondylitis (dated by TCRdb to 2017 to 2019). Broadly, across the study: To find TCR variants linked to disease, the study profiled T cell receptor beta repertoires in ankylosing spondylitis patients and healthy donors. Peripheral blood was sampled, and synovial fluid was additionally collected from ankylosing spondylitis patients. The whole study cohort included over a hundred healthy donors and 25 ankylosing spondylitis patients.

General study outcomes and caveats: According to the report, matched synovial fluid samples from ankylosing spondylitis patients were significantly enriched for the disease-linked clones. In peripheral blood, the disease-linked clones were found at relatively low frequencies and had a CD8+ phenotype. Some motif variants had previously been reported in the synovial fluid and blood of reactive arthritis patients, which suggests shared mechanisms of disease initiation. A TCR beta motif of 7 or 8 highly homologous amino acid variants appeared characteristic of blood from ankylosing spondylitis patients.

CDR1 and CDR2 (SEHNR, FQNEAQ) derive from the germline V gene (reference sequence). The V and J ends are trimmed by 0 bases and 9 bases, leaving 8 bases between them. The CDR3, from cysteine to phenylalanine, totals 13 residues. CDR3 DNA is the only sequence kept; it has 39 bases, read in frame from the first base. This clonotype turned up a few times. The antigen it recognizes is unknown. No much larger clone exists at a distance of one base, and base qualities are not known. This sample was sequenced with an Illumina HiSeq 2500. Quantitative 5'-RACE with molecular barcodes was the method used to prepare the TCR beta libraries. From the authors' description of their analysis: A new computational method, built on a probabilistic model of VDJ rearrangement, was used to identify disease-linked TCR variants. TCRdb cleaned the public reads at Q25 with fastp, built clones with MiXCR and kept in-frame beta chains. Each record represents a unique CDR3 protein, reported with the most common genes and DNA among its rows. Clone size and V and J calls follow TCRdb, not the original study. In all, the sample holds just under 350,000 distinct CDR3 sequences, and under 15% of those were seen once. Around 1% of the sample is taken by the ten largest.

This TCR derives from a male donor with ankylosing spondylitis or in good health (not recorded which). The sequenced sample consisted of blood, either unsorted or a sorted T cell fraction (not recorded which). This chain is built from TRBV7-9 and TRBJ2-2, with the identity of the D gene unclear. The nucleotide sequence reads TGTGCCAGCAGCTTAGCGGGCCGAAGGGAGCTGTTTTTT. This codes for CASSLAGRRELFF.